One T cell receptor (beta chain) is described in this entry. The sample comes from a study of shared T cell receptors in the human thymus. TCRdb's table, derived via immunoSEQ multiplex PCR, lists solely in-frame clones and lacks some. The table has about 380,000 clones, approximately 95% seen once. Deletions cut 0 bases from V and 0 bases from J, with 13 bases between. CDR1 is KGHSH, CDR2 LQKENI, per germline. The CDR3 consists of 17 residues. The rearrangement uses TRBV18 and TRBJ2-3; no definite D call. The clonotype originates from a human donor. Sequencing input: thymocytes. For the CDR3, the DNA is TGTGCCAGCTCACCACCAGGTCGGCAGCCTAGCACAGATACGCAGTATTTT. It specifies CASSPPGRQPSTDTQYF.